This T cell receptor beta chain was documented in a study of blood T cell repertoires in COVID-19. Study-level background: Sites across the United States, Italy and Spain contributed samples from acute and convalescent COVID-19.

Sequencing was performed with immunoSEQ multiplex PCR; in TCRdb, only in-frame clones are kept and a portion is missing. This table holds about 60,000 clones, 55% to 80% found once. The CDR3 is 15 residues long. V gave up 2 bases and J gave up 0 bases, with 7 bases separating them. Germline V CDR1 and CDR2: MNHEY, SVGAGI. The genes are TRBV6-5 and TRBJ2-2, with unresolved D. The sequencing input was peripheral blood. This clonotype was obtained from a woman in her 70s with COVID-19, enrolled during active disease. Here the CDR3 DNA reads TGTGCCAGCAGTTACATAGTGTCGAACACCGGGGAGCTGTTTTTT. Translated: CASSYIVSNTGELFF.